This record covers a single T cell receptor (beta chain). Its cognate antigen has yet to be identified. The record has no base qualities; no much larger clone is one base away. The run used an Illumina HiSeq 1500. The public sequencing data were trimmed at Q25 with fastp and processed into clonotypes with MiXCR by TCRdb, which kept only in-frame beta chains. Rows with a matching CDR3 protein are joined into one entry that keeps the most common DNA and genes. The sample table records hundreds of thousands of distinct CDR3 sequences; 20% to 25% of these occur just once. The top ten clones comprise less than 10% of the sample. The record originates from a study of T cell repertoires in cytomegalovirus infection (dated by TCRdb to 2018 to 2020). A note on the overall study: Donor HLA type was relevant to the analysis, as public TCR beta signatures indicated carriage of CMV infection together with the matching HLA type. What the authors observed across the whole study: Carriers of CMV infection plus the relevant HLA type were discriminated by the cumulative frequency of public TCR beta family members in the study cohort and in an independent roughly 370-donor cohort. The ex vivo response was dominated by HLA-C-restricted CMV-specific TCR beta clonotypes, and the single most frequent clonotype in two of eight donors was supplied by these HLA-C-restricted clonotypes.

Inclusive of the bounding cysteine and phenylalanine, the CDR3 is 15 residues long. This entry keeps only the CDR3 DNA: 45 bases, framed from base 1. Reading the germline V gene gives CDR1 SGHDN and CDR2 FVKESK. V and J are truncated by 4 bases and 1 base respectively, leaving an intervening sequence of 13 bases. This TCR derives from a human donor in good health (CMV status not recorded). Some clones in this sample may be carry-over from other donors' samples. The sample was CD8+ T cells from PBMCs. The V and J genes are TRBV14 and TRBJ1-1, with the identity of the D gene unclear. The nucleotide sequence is TGTGCCAGCAGCCGAGAGTGGGAAGGGAACACTGAAGCTTTCTTT. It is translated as CASSREWEGNTEAFF.